This paragraph reports one T cell receptor (beta chain). The antigen is unknown. The entry originates in a study of cytomegalovirus exposure and HLA in healthy donors. Study-wide findings and caveats: Per published reports, the classifier diagnosed cytomegalovirus status with high specificity and sensitivity. Testing in vitro showed a few CMV-associated chains specific for CMV antigens.

This CDR3 is built from 14 residues. V was pared by 4 bases and J by 1 base, with 3 bases of the junction left unmatched. The V gene's germline CDR1 is SEHNR and CDR2 FQNEAQ (reference sequence). Some clones are missing from TCRdb's copy, which holds only in-frame ones; the method was immunoSEQ multiplex PCR. The profile covers around 130,000 clones, with around nine tenths appearing a single time and around 3.1% taken by the ten largest. This clonotype was obtained from a man aged 30 to 39 in good health and CMV-seronegative. The V and J genes are TRBV7-9 and TRBJ1-2; the match to TRBD1 covers 7 bases. The specimen sequenced was PBMCs. The CDR3 DNA reads TGTGCCAGCAGCTCGGGACAGATTAACTATGGCTACACCTTC. Translation: CASSSGQINYGYTF.